This TCR beta chain was retrieved from a study of blood T cell repertoires in COVID-19. On the study more broadly: Some COVID-19 samples were acute and others convalescent; all came from the United States, Italy and Spain. PBMCs, B-cell-depleted T cells, or T cells provided the cDNA or gDNA that made up the material.

Enrolment of Seattle patients took place during active infection, and they were followed longitudinally. In the original analysis: Estimation of nucleated cell counts was performed using reference gene primer amplification. Method: immunoSEQ multiplex PCR; TCRdb's copy keeps in-frame clones and lacks some. Clone size and V and J calls were adopted from that table, with D and trimming inferred from the DNA. The data show some 190,000 clones, with approximately 85% seen just once and under 7.5% held by the top ten. CDR1 is SGHTA, CDR2 FQGNSA, per germline. CDR3 length equals 15 residues. Trimming cost V 6 bases and J 0 bases, with 11 bases left between them.

The chain uses TRBV7-2 and TRBJ1-4; a possible D gene is TRBD1 (6 bases). This clonotype was obtained from an older man with COVID-19, enrolled during active disease. Sequencing used peripheral blood. The chain's CDR3 is CASRGAGATNEKLFF. The DNA for the CDR3 is TGTGCCAGCAGGGGGGCCGGGGCAACTAATGAAAAACTGTTTTTT.